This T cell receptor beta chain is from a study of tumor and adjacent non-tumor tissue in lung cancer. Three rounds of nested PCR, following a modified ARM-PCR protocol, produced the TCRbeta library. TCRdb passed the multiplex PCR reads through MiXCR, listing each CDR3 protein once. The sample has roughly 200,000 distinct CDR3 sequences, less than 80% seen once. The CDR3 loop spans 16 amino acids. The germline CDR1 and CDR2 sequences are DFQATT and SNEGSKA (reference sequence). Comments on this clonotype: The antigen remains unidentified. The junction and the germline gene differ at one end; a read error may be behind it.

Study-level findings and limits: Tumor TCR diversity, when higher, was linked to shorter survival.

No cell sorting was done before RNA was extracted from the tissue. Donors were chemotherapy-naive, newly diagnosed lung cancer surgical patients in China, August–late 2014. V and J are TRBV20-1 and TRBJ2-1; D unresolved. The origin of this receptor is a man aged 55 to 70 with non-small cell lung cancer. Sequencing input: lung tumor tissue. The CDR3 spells CSATQARLWAINEQIF. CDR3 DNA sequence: TGCAGTGCTACCCAAGCGAGGCTTTGGGCAATCAATGAGCAGATCTTC.